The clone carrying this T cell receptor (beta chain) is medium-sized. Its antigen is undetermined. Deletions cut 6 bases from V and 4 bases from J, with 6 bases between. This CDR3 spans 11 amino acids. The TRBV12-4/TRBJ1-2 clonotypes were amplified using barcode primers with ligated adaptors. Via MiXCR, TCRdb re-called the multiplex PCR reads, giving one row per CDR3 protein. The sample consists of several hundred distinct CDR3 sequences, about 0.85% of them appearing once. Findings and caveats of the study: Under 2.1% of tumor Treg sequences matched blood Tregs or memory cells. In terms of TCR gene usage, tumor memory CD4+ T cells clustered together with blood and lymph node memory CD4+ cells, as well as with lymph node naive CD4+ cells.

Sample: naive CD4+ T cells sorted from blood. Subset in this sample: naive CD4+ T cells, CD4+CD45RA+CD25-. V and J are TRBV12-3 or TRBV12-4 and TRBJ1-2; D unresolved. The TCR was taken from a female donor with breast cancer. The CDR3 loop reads CASRQFYGYTF. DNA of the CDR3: TGTGCCAGCAGACAGTTCTATGGCTACACCTTC.